A selection of T cell receptor beta chains follows, all from one sample in a study of OX40 agonist ivuxolimab in advanced cancers. Using immunoSEQ multiplex PCR, the repertoire was profiled, and TCRdb retains in-frame clones only, with some absent. The sample yields tens of thousands of clones, 70% to 90% seen once. The source material was CD4+ or CD8+ T cells sorted from blood, sampled in a trial of the OX40 agonist ivuxolimab. The source of these receptors is an adult with an advanced solid tumor such as melanoma, head and neck, liver or kidney cancer. CDR3s include the opening cysteine and the closing phenylalanine or tryptophan. Each record gives: D gene, V gene, J gene, clone size, CDR3 protein, CDR3 DNA. D genes are given only for firm matches. Size is omitted from some rows. Given values are once, few, many or a class for expanded clones.

d_gene: NA; v_gene: TRBV7-8; j_gene: TRBJ2-7; abundance: NA; CDR3aa: CASSLVGRVGTYEQYF; CDR3nt: TGTGCCAGCAGCTTAGTGGGACGGGTAGGGACATACGAGCAGTACTTC
d_gene: NA; v_gene: TRBV7-3; j_gene: TRBJ2-3; abundance: NA; CDR3aa: CASSFEFLATQYF; CDR3nt: TGTGCCAGCAGCTTTGAATTCCTGGCTACGCAGTATTTT
d_gene: NA; v_gene: TRBV5-4; j_gene: TRBJ1-1; abundance: NA; CDR3aa: CASSLGTPAKRDTEAFF; CDR3nt: TGTGCCAGCAGCTTGGGAACTCCGGCTAAGAGGGACACTGAAGCTTTCTTT
d_gene: NA; v_gene: TRBV11-3; j_gene: TRBJ1-2; abundance: NA; CDR3aa: CASSLVAENYGYTF; CDR3nt: TGTGCCAGCAGCTTAGTGGCTGAGAACTATGGCTACACCTTC
d_gene: NA; v_gene: TRBV11-1; j_gene: TRBJ1-1; abundance: few; CDR3aa: CASRPRTGNTEAFF; CDR3nt: TGTGCCAGCAGACCCCGGACGGGAAACACTGAAGCTTTCTTT
d_gene: NA; v_gene: TRBV5-8; j_gene: TRBJ2-7; abundance: NA; CDR3aa: CASRGTGGQAGAASYEQYF; CDR3nt: TGTGCCAGCAGGGGGACGGGGGGACAGGCCGGAGCTGCCTCCTACGAGCAGTACTTC
d_gene: NA; v_gene: TRBV6-5; j_gene: TRBJ1-5; abundance: NA; CDR3aa: CASSLSFRATEPQHF; CDR3nt: TGTGCCAGCAGTTTGTCTTTCCGGGCTACGGAGCCCCAGCATTTT
d_gene: TRBD1; v_gene: TRBV18; j_gene: TRBJ2-5; abundance: NA; CDR3aa: CASCRTGGSGETQYF; CDR3nt: TGTGCCAGCTGCCGGACAGGGGGGAGTGGAGAGACCCAGTACTTC
d_gene: NA; v_gene: TRBV7-3; j_gene: TRBJ1-3; abundance: NA; CDR3aa: CASSLKLCETIYF; CDR3nt: TGTGCCAGCAGCTTAAAGCTGTGTGAGACCATATATTTT
d_gene: TRBD2; v_gene: TRBV6-5; j_gene: TRBJ2-7; abundance: NA; CDR3aa: CASSWTRGEYEQYF; CDR3nt: TGTGCCAGCAGTTGGACTAGAGGGGAGTACGAGCAGTACTTC
d_gene: TRBD1; v_gene: TRBV11-2; j_gene: TRBJ1-1; abundance: NA; CDR3aa: CASSLTGHEAFF; CDR3nt: TGTGCCAGCAGCTTGACAGGGCATGAAGCTTTCTTT
d_gene: NA; v_gene: TRBV11-3; j_gene: TRBJ2-2; abundance: few; CDR3aa: CASSLGLWTGNTGELFF; CDR3nt: TGTGCCAGCAGCTTAGGCCTTTGGACGGGAAACACCGGGGAGCTGTTTTTT
d_gene: NA; v_gene: TRBV6-5; j_gene: TRBJ1-1; abundance: NA; CDR3aa: CASSYRSVSEAFF; CDR3nt: TGTGCCAGCAGTTACCGGTCCGTCTCCGAAGCTTTCTTT
d_gene: TRBD1; v_gene: TRBV7-8; j_gene: TRBJ1-2; abundance: NA; CDR3aa: CASSPGGPNYGYTF; CDR3nt: TGTGCCAGCAGCCCAGGGGGCCCTAACTATGGCTACACCTTC
d_gene: TRBD2; v_gene: TRBV6-1; j_gene: TRBJ2-5; abundance: NA; CDR3aa: CASSDWGGEEETQYF; CDR3nt: TGTGCCAGCAGTGATTGGGGAGGGGAAGAAGAGACCCAGTACTTC
d_gene: NA; v_gene: TRBV5-6; j_gene: TRBJ2-2; abundance: medium-sized; CDR3aa: CASSLPGELFF; CDR3nt: TGTGCCAGCAGCCTCCCCGGGGAGCTGTTTTTT
d_gene: NA; v_gene: TRBV29-1; j_gene: TRBJ1-2; abundance: once; CDR3aa: CSVEFNYGYTF; CDR3nt: TGCAGCGTTGAATTCAACTATGGCTACACCTTC
d_gene: NA; v_gene: TRBV9; j_gene: TRBJ2-3; abundance: NA; CDR3aa: CASSVEGGVGTDTQYF; CDR3nt: TGTGCCAGCAGCGTAGAAGGGGGGGTGGGCACAGATACGCAGTATTTT
d_gene: NA; v_gene: TRBV9; j_gene: TRBJ1-3; abundance: NA; CDR3aa: CASSSGADTIYF; CDR3nt: TGTGCCAGCAGCTCAGGGGCGGACACCATATATTTT
d_gene: NA; v_gene: TRBV4-1; j_gene: TRBJ1-2; abundance: NA; CDR3aa: CASSQDQGGEINYGYTF; CDR3nt: TGCGCCAGCAGCCAAGATCAGGGCGGAGAAATTAACTATGGCTACACCTTC
d_gene: TRBD1; v_gene: TRBV30; j_gene: TRBJ1-1; abundance: NA; CDR3aa: CAWRAGGSNTEAFF; CDR3nt: TGTGCCTGGAGAGCAGGGGGCAGTAATACTGAAGCTTTCTTT
d_gene: TRBD2; v_gene: TRBV7-3; j_gene: TRBJ2-7; abundance: NA; CDR3aa: CASSLGPPGGFYEQYF; CDR3nt: TGTGCCAGCAGCTTAGGTCCACCGGGAGGATTCTACGAGCAGTACTTC
d_gene: NA; v_gene: TRBV4-3; j_gene: TRBJ1-5; abundance: NA; CDR3aa: CASSQDSALINQPQHF; CDR3nt: TGCGCCAGCAGCCAAGATTCGGCCCTCATCAATCAGCCCCAGCATTTT
d_gene: NA; v_gene: TRBV21-1; j_gene: TRBJ1-5; abundance: once; CDR3aa: CASSKVVGQPQHF; CDR3nt: TGTGCCAGCAGCAAAGTAGTCGGTCAGCCCCAGCATTTT
d_gene: NA; v_gene: TRBV4-2; j_gene: TRBJ2-2; abundance: once; CDR3aa: CASSQDYGELFF; CDR3nt: TGTGCCAGCAGCCAAGATTACGGGGAGCTGTTTTTT
d_gene: NA; v_gene: TRBV6-4; j_gene: TRBJ2-1; abundance: NA; CDR3aa: CASSDALYNEQFF; CDR3nt: TGTGCCAGCAGTGACGCACTCTACAATGAGCAGTTCTTC
d_gene: TRBD2; v_gene: TRBV19; j_gene: TRBJ2-7; abundance: NA; CDR3aa: CASSIGTSGPSIYEQYF; CDR3nt: TGTGCCAGTAGTATTGGGACTAGCGGGCCCTCGATCTACGAGCAGTACTTC
d_gene: NA; v_gene: TRBV9; j_gene: TRBJ2-2; abundance: NA; CDR3aa: CASSPGTNTGELFF; CDR3nt: TGTGCCAGCAGCCCTGGGACTAACACCGGGGAGCTGTTTTTT
d_gene: NA; v_gene: TRBV11-2; j_gene: TRBJ2-7; abundance: NA; CDR3aa: CASSSTADYEQYF; CDR3nt: TGTGCCAGCAGCTCCACAGCGGACTACGAGCAGTACTTC
d_gene: TRBD2; v_gene: TRBV7-6; j_gene: TRBJ2-1; abundance: NA; CDR3aa: CASRPGLAAYNEQFF; CDR3nt: TGTGCCAGCAGACCGGGACTAGCGGCCTACAATGAGCAGTTCTTC
d_gene: TRBD2; v_gene: TRBV27; j_gene: TRBJ2-3; abundance: NA; CDR3aa: CASSRFTGTSGGEGTDTQYF; CDR3nt: TGTGCCAGCAGCCGCTTTACCGGGACTAGCGGGGGGGAAGGCACAGATACGCAGTATTTT
d_gene: NA; v_gene: TRBV6-5; j_gene: TRBJ1-2; abundance: NA; CDR3aa: CASSYSAQFNYGYTF; CDR3nt: TGTGCCAGCAGTTACTCGGCGCAGTTTAACTATGGCTACACCTTC
d_gene: NA; v_gene: TRBV4-3; j_gene: TRBJ1-1; abundance: NA; CDR3aa: CASSQAPNTEAFF; CDR3nt: TGCGCCAGCAGCCAAGCCCCGAACACTGAAGCTTTCTTT
d_gene: NA; v_gene: TRBV7-9; j_gene: TRBJ2-5; abundance: NA; CDR3aa: CASSAPGHGKETQYF; CDR3nt: TGTGCCAGCAGCGCACCGGGACACGGGAAGGAGACCCAGTACTTC
d_gene: NA; v_gene: TRBV15; j_gene: TRBJ2-3; abundance: NA; CDR3aa: CATSGELVVDTQYF; CDR3nt: TGTGCCACCAGCGGCGAGTTGGTGGTGGATACGCAGTATTTT
d_gene: NA; v_gene: TRBV27; j_gene: TRBJ2-2; abundance: NA; CDR3aa: CASSTTPTGELFF; CDR3nt: TGTGCCAGCAGCACTACTCCCACCGGGGAGCTGTTTTTT
d_gene: NA; v_gene: TRBV21-1; j_gene: TRBJ1-2; abundance: once; CDR3aa: CASRGPTSLNYGYTF; CDR3nt: TGTGCCAGCCGGGGGCCTACTTCTTTAAATTATGGCTACACCTTC
d_gene: TRBD1; v_gene: TRBV13; j_gene: TRBJ1-2; abundance: once; CDR3aa: CASTPQRVQGVYHYGYTF; CDR3nt: TGTGCCAGCACCCCTCAGCGAGTGCAGGGGGTTTATCACTATGGCTACACCTTC
d_gene: NA; v_gene: TRBV7-8; j_gene: TRBJ2-7; abundance: once; CDR3aa: CASSLEGVHEQYF; CDR3nt: TGTGCCAGCAGCTTAGAAGGGGTACACGAGCAGTACTTC
d_gene: NA; v_gene: TRBV6-4; j_gene: TRBJ1-5; abundance: NA; CDR3aa: CASLNWGGQPQHF; CDR3nt: TGTGCCAGCCTAAACTGGGGAGGTCAGCCCCAGCATTTT
d_gene: NA; v_gene: TRBV19; j_gene: TRBJ1-1; abundance: NA; CDR3aa: CASSIQRNTEAFF; CDR3nt: TGTGCCAGTAGTATTCAGCGGAACACTGAAGCTTTCTTT
d_gene: TRBD2; v_gene: TRBV27; j_gene: TRBJ2-3; abundance: NA; CDR3aa: CASSLSAGGPTDTQYF; CDR3nt: TGTGCCAGCAGTTTATCGGCGGGAGGGCCTACAGATACGCAGTATTTT
d_gene: NA; v_gene: TRBV9; j_gene: TRBJ1-2; abundance: NA; CDR3aa: CASSVGRNGYTF; CDR3nt: TGTGCCAGCAGCGTAGGGAGGAATGGCTACACCTTC
d_gene: NA; v_gene: TRBV5-1; j_gene: TRBJ2-7; abundance: NA; CDR3aa: CASSFNIGSLMGEQYF; CDR3nt: TGCGCCAGCAGCTTTAATATCGGGAGTCTGATGGGAGAGCAGTACTTC
d_gene: NA; v_gene: TRBV21-1; j_gene: TRBJ1-3; abundance: NA; CDR3aa: CASSRDPSFLFSGNTIYF; CDR3nt: TGTGCCAGCAGCCGGGACCCTTCATTCCTCTTCTCTGGAAACACCATATATTTT
d_gene: NA; v_gene: TRBV29-1; j_gene: TRBJ1-2; abundance: NA; CDR3aa: CSADGQQIYVYGYTF; CDR3nt: TGCAGCGCCGATGGACAGCAGATCTATGTCTATGGCTACACCTTC